This TCR beta chain is from a study of spatial heterogeneity in lung cancer. Overall study context: Available PBMC from follow-up, collected a median of about 26 months after resection, underwent sequencing.

TCRdb re-analysed the 5' RACE reads in MiXCR, keeping a single row per CDR3 protein. Found here are about 94,000 distinct CDR3 sequences, approximately 19% of them singletons; the top ten hold 21%. This clonotype was seen more than once but under ten times. Time point defined: blood at routine non-recurrence follow-up after resection. The V end was cut by 0 bases, the J end by 5 bases, with 10 bases between. The CDR3 is made up of 13 amino acids. Germline V gene sequence: CDR1 GTSNPN, CDR2 SVGIG (reference sequence). This TCR was recovered from a male donor with early-stage non-small cell lung cancer. The material was PBMCs, obtained at follow-up. The chain has TRBV30 and TRBJ2-5; no reliable D call. The CDR3 here is CAWSVGRMETQYF. The CDR3 DNA follows: TGTGCCTGGAGTGTGGGCAGGATGGAGACCCAGTACTTC.